One sample yielded the 18 T cell receptor beta chains listed below, sequenced in a study of cytomegalovirus exposure and HLA in healthy donors. The PCR had 60 Vbeta and 13 Jbeta primers. Here immunoSEQ multiplex PCR was the method, and the copy in TCRdb shows in-frame clones only, minus some. The sample contains 130,000 to 150,000 clones, 75% to 80% of which appear only once. Sequenced material: PBMCs. The source is a middle-aged man in good health and CMV-seropositive.

To note about this clone: At the DNA level, this CDR3 is encoded by other sequences in the same sample as well. The chain recombines TRBV6-1 with TRBJ2-3; 8 nucleotides match TRBD1. Germline trimming cut 5 bases from V and 6 bases from J; bases unmatched to any gene: 10. Per germline, CDR1 MNHNS and CDR2 SASEGT. The CDR3 length is 15 residues. The DNA of the CDR3 is TGTGCCAGCAGTCCCCAGGGGGCTGGAACGGATACGCAGTATTTT. Residues: CASSPQGAGTDTQYF.

V is TRBV4-1 and J is TRBJ1-2; 8 nucleotides align to TRBD1. Germline-derived CDR1 and CDR2 are MGHRA and YSYEKL. There are 13 residues in the CDR3. J lost 7 bases, V lost 2 bases, and 3 bases had no gene match. CDR3 DNA: TGCGCCAGCAGCCAAACAGACAGGGGTGGCTACACCTTC. This encodes CASSQTDRGGYTF.

This clone was recorded a few times. The rearrangement joins TRBV11-2 to TRBJ1-1, with unresolved D. Trimming took 1 base from V and 1 from J, leaving 7 bases between them. Germline V gene sequence: CDR1 SGHAT, CDR2 FQNNGV. CDR3 length equals 14 residues. The CDR3 nucleotides are TGTGCCAGCAGCTTAGTATACGGGAACACTGAAGCTTTCTTT. Translating gives CASSLVYGNTEAFF.

This sequence joins TRBV5-6 and TRBJ2-7, with D possibly TRBD1 on 6 matching bases. The CDR3 contains 13 residues. Germline loops: CDR1 SGHDT, CDR2 YYEEEE. V was cut by 6 bases and J by 3 bases, with 13 bases left in between. CDR3 nucleotide sequence: TGTGCCAGCACCTCTGGACAGAACTACGAGCAGTACTTC. It translates to CASTSGQNYEQYF.

The V and J genes are TRBV5-4 and TRBJ2-1; 10 nucleotides align to TRBD1. Unmatched junction bases numbered 5, after V lost 4 bases and J lost 7 bases. The CDR3 sequence is 14 residues long. The germline gives CDR1 SGHNT, CDR2 YYREEE (reference sequence). CDR3 nucleotides: TGTGCCAGCAGCCCAAGGACAGGGGGTAATGAGCAGTTCTTC. This encodes CASSPRTGGNEQFF.

The rearrangement uses TRBV18 and TRBJ2-6; TRBD1 is a possible D gene (5 bases). V lost 1 base and J lost 4, with 23 bases in between. The germline CDR1 and CDR2 sequences are KGHSH and LQKENI. The CDR3 is 20 amino acids. CDR3 nucleotides: TGTGCCAGCTCACCACTCCTGTTGGACGGACCCCAGGGCGGGGCCAACGTCCTGACTTTC. Its translation: CASSPLLLDGPQGGANVLTF. Full variable domain (remainder filled in from reference TRBV18 and TRBJ2-6): NAGVMQNPRHLVRRRGQEARLRCSPMKGHSHVYWYRQLPEEGLKFMVYLQKENIIDESGMPKERFSAEFPKEGPSILRIQQVVRGDSAAYFCASSPLLLDGPQGGANVLTFGAGSRLTVL.

This rearrangement joins TRBV7-3 to TRBJ2-2; 7 bases match TRBD1. Losses at the gene ends were 5 bases for V and 0 bases for J; bases not matched to a gene: 3. The germline CDR1 and CDR2 sequences are SGHTA and FQGTGA. The CDR3 consists of 15 residues. The DNA of the CDR3 is TGTGCCAGCAGCGCCGGGACAGCGAACACCGGGGAGCTGTTTTTT. It specifies CASSAGTANTGELFF. The full variable domain, in which reference TRBV7-3 and TRBJ2-2 provide the parts outside the CDR3, is GAGVSQTPSNKVTEKGKYVELRCDPISGHTALYWYRQSLGQGPEFLIYFQGTGAADDSGLPNDRFFAVRPEGSVSTLKIQRTERGDSAVYLCASSAGTANTGELFFGEGSRLTVL.

Points on this clone: The junction differs from germline at one of its ends, possibly a read error. The chain couples TRBV7-9 to TRBJ2-5, with TRBD2 identical over 10 bases. CDR1 and CDR2 (germline): SEHNR, FQNEAQ (reference sequence). The CDR3 totals 16 residues. The CDR3, as DNA: TGTTCCAGCAGCAAACAAGAGCGGGAGGGCGATGAGACCCAGTACTTC. Its translation: CSSSKQEREGDETQYF.

J is TRBJ2-1 and V is TRBV29-1; possibly TRBD1 for D (6 bases). The germline V and J ends were trimmed by 0 bases and 4 bases, with 10 bases remaining between them. Germline V lookup: CDR1 SQVTM, CDR2 ANQGSEA. The CDR3 covers 14 residues. As DNA, the CDR3 is TGCAGCGTTGAAGATTGGACAGTTTACAATGAGCAGTTCTTC. Translation gives CSVEDWTVYNEQFF.

The chain is built from TRBV30 and TRBJ1-5; D is unclear. The germline V gene has CDR1 GTSNPN and CDR2 SVGIG (reference sequence). The CDR3 covers 13 residues. V was cut by 0 bases and J by 4 bases, with 7 bases left in between. CDR3 sequence (DNA): TGTGCCTGGAGTGTAAGACAAAATCAGCCCCAGCATTTT. Its protein is CAWSVRQNQPQHF.

The genes are TRBV30 and TRBJ1-1; 11 bases match TRBD1. Losses at the gene ends were 7 bases for V and 0 bases for J; bases not matched to a gene: 4. The CDR3 has 14 residues. Germline loops: CDR1 GTSNPN, CDR2 SVGIG (reference sequence). The chain's CDR3 is CAYGQGAMNTEAFF. The CDR3 region has the DNA TGTGCCTACGGACAGGGGGCGATGAACACTGAAGCTTTCTTT.

In this sample, this clone turned up a few times. Different DNA sequences within this sample yield the same CDR3. The chain uses TRBV28 and TRBJ1-2; 7 bases line up with TRBD1. This CDR3 has 13 amino acids. Germline V lookup: CDR1 MDHEN, CDR2 SYDVKM. The J segment lost 4 bases and the V segment lost 6 bases, leaving 5 bases of the junction unmatched. Here the CDR3 DNA reads TGTGCCAGCAGCTCGACAGGGTCCTATGGCTACACCTTC. It specifies CASSSTGSYGYTF.

The rearrangement joins TRBV2 to TRBJ1-5; 7 nucleotides line up with TRBD1. The germline gives CDR1 SNHLY, CDR2 FYNNEI. After removal of 2 bases from V and 2 bases from J, the junction contained 3 bases not matched to a gene. This CDR3 is 15 amino acids long. The chain's CDR3 is CASSERGGGNQPQHF. The CDR3 nucleotides read TGTGCCAGCAGTGAAAGAGGGGGCGGCAATCAGCCCCAGCATTTT.

The V gene is TRBV6-5, the J gene TRBJ2-2, with 8 bases lining up with TRBD1. Germline V lookup: CDR1 MNHEY, CDR2 SVGAGI. Germline trimming cut 1 base from V and 4 bases from J; bases unmatched to any gene: 5. CDR3 length: 16 amino acids. The CDR3: CASSYYQGARTGELFF. CDR3 DNA: TGTGCCAGCAGTTACTATCAGGGGGCGCGCACCGGGGAGCTGTTTTTT.

This clone has a handful of counts. The J gene is TRBJ1-2, the V gene TRBV4-1; 8 bases align to TRBD1. Germline V lookup: CDR1 MGHRA, CDR2 YSYEKL. The V gene end was trimmed by 1 base and the J gene end by 7 bases; junction bases not matched to a gene: 5. The CDR3 spans 14 residues. The CDR3 region is CASSQGLGTGGYTF. Written as DNA, the CDR3 is TGCGCCAGCAGCCAAGGCCTTGGGACAGGTGGCTACACCTTC.

The table lists this clone with a few counts. The chain joins TRBV7-8 to TRBJ2-6; D gene ambiguous. Germline V gene lookup returns CDR1 SGHVS and CDR2 FQNEAQ. Trimming stripped 3 bases from V and 0 bases from J, with 9 bases between. This CDR3 contains 16 residues. The CDR3 DNA follows: TGTGCCAGCAGCTTGACGGGTTTCTCTGGGGCCAACGTCCTGACTTTC. This translates into CASSLTGFSGANVLTF.

The chain uses TRBV5-1 and TRBJ2-7; 9 nucleotides agree with TRBD2. This CDR3 comprises 15 residues. Germline loops: CDR1 SGHRS, CDR2 YFSETQ. The V and J ends lost 2 bases and 5 bases, in that order; junction bases with no gene match: 8. The CDR3 sequence: CASSLRSGRSDEQYF. The DNA of the CDR3 is TGCGCCAGCAGCTTAAGGAGCGGGAGGTCGGACGAGCAGTACTTC.

In regard to this clone: Other DNA sequences of this sample code for an identical CDR3. CDR3 nucleotide sequence: TGTGCCAGCAGTCCACTGACCCTTCTTCCGGGACTAGCGGGAGGAAGGGACGAGCAGTACTTC. The encoded protein is CASSPLTLLPGLAGGRDEQYF. The J gene is TRBJ2-7, the V gene TRBV27, with 15 nucleotides matching TRBD2. CDR1 and CDR2 (germline): MNHEY, SMNVEV (reference sequence). With 5 bases clipped from V and 5 bases from J, the junction kept 22 bases outside the gene matches. CDR3 length: 21 amino acids.